This entry features one T cell receptor beta chain sequence. The sample comes from a study of blood T cell repertoires in COVID-19. In the study overall: Samples representing acute and convalescent COVID-19 were sourced from the United States, Italy and Spain.

The junction had 6 bases not matched to a gene; V was cut back by 1 base and J by 4 bases. This CDR3 contains 16 residues. The germline V gene encodes CDR1 LGHDT and CDR2 YNNKEL (reference sequence). Sequencing was performed with immunoSEQ multiplex PCR; in TCRdb, only in-frame clones are kept and a portion is missing. Of around 250,000 clones in the sample, roughly 84% were seen once. The sample comprised peripheral blood. The source of this sequence is a woman in her forties who had recovered from COVID-19. The gene calls are TRBV3-1 (or the pseudogene TRBV3-2) and TRBJ2-5; 10 nucleotides align to TRBD2. CDR3 DNA sequence: TGTGCCAGCAGCCAAGGGGTAGCGGGAGGCGGAGAGACCCAGTACTTC. Protein: CASSQGVAGGGETQYF.